Listed below are T cell receptor beta chains from one sample, sequenced in a study of cytomegalovirus exposure and HLA in healthy donors. The data were produced by immunoSEQ multiplex PCR, yet TCRdb's version contains in-frame clones alone and is incomplete. The table lists approximately 110,000 clones, 70% to 80% of them singletons. Sequencing input: PBMCs. These TCRs come from a young woman in good health and CMV-seropositive. The CDR3 runs from the conserved cysteine through the conserved F or W. A D gene is named only where the DNA matches it firmly. Clone size is shown for a subset of rows, as once, few, many or a class of expanded clone.

>TRBD2|TRBJ2-7|18|NA|TRBV7-9
CSSSSSAGDLLLGYEQYF
TGTTCCAGCAGCTCTTCAGCGGGAGACCTCCTATTGGGCTACGAGCAGTACTTC
>NA|TRBJ2-2|14|NA|TRBV5-1
CASSLDSFPGELFF
TGCGCCAGCAGCTTGGACAGTTTCCCCGGGGAGCTGTTTTTT
>NA|TRBJ2-7|12|NA|TRBV6-5
CASRTQDYEQYF
TGTGCCAGCAGAACCCAGGACTACGAGCAGTACTTC
>NA|TRBJ2-2|13|once|TRBV15
CATSRYNTGELFF
TGTGCCACCAGCAGATATAACACCGGGGAGCTGTTTTTT
>TRBD1|TRBJ1-5|15|NA|TRBV27
CASSLSAQGDQPQHF
TGTGCCAGCAGTTTATCCGCGCAGGGGGATCAGCCCCAGCATTTT
>TRBD1|TRBJ1-3|17|NA|TRBV5-5
CASSPGQGIISGNTIYF
TGTGCCAGCAGCCCCGGACAGGGGATTATCTCTGGAAACACCATATATTTT
>NA|TRBJ2-7|13|NA|TRBV7-8
CASSLSQNYEQYF
TGTGCCAGCAGCTTATCCCAGAACTACGAGCAGTACTTC
>NA|TRBJ1-5|15|NA|TRBV6-5
CASRATEYSNQPQHF
TGTGCCAGCAGGGCCACAGAATATAGCAATCAGCCCCAGCATTTT
>NA|TRBJ1-2|13|NA|TRBV6-4
CASSEGQARGYTF
TGTGCCAGCAGTGAGGGGCAGGCAAGGGGCTACACCTTC
>NA|TRBJ1-6|14|NA|TRBV28
CASSTGFHNSPLHF
TGTGCCAGCAGTACCGGGTTCCATAATTCACCCCTCCACTTT
>NA|TRBJ1-1|14|NA|TRBV11-2
CASSLALQGLEAFF
TGTGCCAGCAGCTTAGCCCTACAGGGTCTTGAAGCTTTCTTT
>NA|TRBJ1-4|14|NA|TRBV15
CATSARQGGQKLFF
TGTGCCACCAGCGCGAGGCAGGGAGGGCAAAAACTGTTTTTT
>TRBD1|TRBJ2-7|15|NA|TRBV5-1
CASSLSGQVLYEQYF
TGCGCCAGCAGCTTGTCCGGACAGGTTCTATACGAGCAGTACTTC
>NA|TRBJ1-5|14|NA|TRBV28
CASSTTGMYQPQHF
TGTGCCAGCAGTACAACAGGGATGTATCAGCCCCAGCATTTT
>TRBD2|TRBJ2-5|12|few|TRBV19
CASSLREGTQYF
TGTGCCAGTAGTCTCAGGGAGGGGACCCAGTACTTC
>NA|TRBJ2-1|16|NA|TRBV4-1
CASSQTWLTRYNEQFF
TGCGCCAGCAGCCAGACTTGGCTCACGAGGTACAATGAGCAGTTCTTC
>TRBD1|TRBJ1-2|14|NA|TRBV27
CASSLIQGAQGYTF
TGTGCCAGCAGCCTTATACAGGGGGCGCAAGGCTACACCTTC
>TRBD1|TRBJ2-7|16|NA|TRBV11-1
CASSLKTGTGSHEQYF
TGTGCCAGCAGCTTAAAAACCGGGACAGGGTCCCACGAGCAGTACTTC
>NA|TRBJ1-2|15|NA|TRBV6-1
CASSEGEGGNYGYTF
TGTGCCAGCAGTGAAGGGGAGGGGGGTAACTATGGCTACACCTTC
>NA|TRBJ1-1|11|NA|TRBV10-3
CAISVGGGAFF
TGTGCCATCAGTGTTGGAGGTGGGGCTTTCTTT
>TRBD1|TRBJ2-7|16|NA|TRBV30
CAWGLDIRQGTPKQYF
TGTGCCTGGGGACTCGACATACGACAGGGAACCCCCAAGCAGTACTTC
>NA|TRBJ2-3|12|NA|TRBV6-1
CASRDSTDTQYF
TGTGCCAGCAGGGACAGTACAGATACGCAGTATTTT
>NA|TRBJ1-5|14|NA|TRBV5-5
CASSLQDSNQPQHF
TGTGCCAGCAGCCTCCAGGATAGCAATCAGCCCCAGCATTTT
>NA|TRBJ2-5|14|NA|TRBV15
CATSRVGSGETQYF
TGTGCCACCAGCAGAGTGGGTTCGGGAGAGACCCAGTACTTC